Detailed here is one T cell receptor beta chain. Its target is unknown. These data are taken from a study of T cell responses to AZD1222 COVID-19 vaccine. Study observations and caveats: Repertoire collection took place solely once the T cell response had peaked.

Second doses at about 4 or about 12 weeks were pooled. The data were produced by immunoSEQ multiplex PCR, yet TCRdb's version contains in-frame clones alone and is incomplete. Among around 130,000 clones listed, approximately 91% were seen once. This sample comprised peripheral blood, obtained 28 days after the second AZD1222 dose. This sequence originates from an adult who received the AZD1222 COVID-19 vaccine.

CDR3 nucleotide sequence: TGTGCCAGCAGTCCCAGGAAGTCAGGGGACAGCAATCAGCCCCAGCATTTT. Translated, it gives CASSPRKSGDSNQPQHF. The chain couples TRBV6-6 to TRBJ1-5, with D possibly matching TRBD1 (6 bases). The CDR3 contains 17 residues. The germline V and J ends were trimmed by 5 bases and 1 base, with 18 bases remaining between them. Germline V gene lookup returns CDR1 MNHNY and CDR2 SVGAGI (reference sequence).